Listed below are T cell receptor beta chains from one sample, sequenced in a study of control samples from healthy donors and cancer patients. The assay was immunoSEQ multiplex PCR, and TCRdb's table has in-frame clones only and misses some. The repertoire holds 160,000 or so clones, with approximately 96% as singletons. The specimen was blood. These receptors were collected from a woman aged 25 to 39 in good health. Both conserved end residues are part of each CDR3. D genes are given only for firm matches. Expanded clones are given a class, and other clones once, few, many or no size at all.

size	V	J	D	DNA	CDR3
once	TRBV7-9	TRBJ1-2	NA	TGTGCCAGCAGCTTAGCCTTGCAGGGCTACACCTTC	CASSLALQGYTF
once	TRBV10-2	TRBJ1-2	NA	TGCGCCAGCAGGGGACCCATGAACTATGGCTACACCTTC	CASRGPMNYGYTF
NA	TRBV19	TRBJ2-2	TRBD1	TGTGCCAGTAGTTCCCCGGGGACAGGTATTACCGGGGAGCTGTTTTTT	CASSSPGTGITGELFF
few	TRBV19	TRBJ1-2	TRBD1	TGTGCCAGTAGTCCGAGACAGGGGACCCCCGGCTACACCTTC	CASSPRQGTPGYTF
NA	TRBV4-1	TRBJ2-5	TRBD2	TGCGCCAGCAGCCAACGACTAGCGGGGGCGTTCCAAGAGACCCAGTACTTC	CASSQRLAGAFQETQYF
once	TRBV6-1	TRBJ2-3	TRBD1	TGTGCCAGCAGTGAATCCTTCTGGGACAGGGTCACAGATACGCAGTATTTT	CASSESFWDRVTDTQYF
NA	TRBV2	TRBJ1-5	TRBD1	TGTGCCAGCACCAGACTGGGACAGTACAATCAGCCCCAGCATTTT	CASTRLGQYNQPQHF
once	TRBV6-6	TRBJ2-7	TRBD2	TGTGCCAGCAGTTATCGACTAGCGGTCTCCTACGAGCAGTACTTC	CASSYRLAVSYEQYF
once	TRBV3-1/TRBV3-2	TRBJ1-1	NA	TGTGCCAGCAGCCAAGTGAACTTGAACACTGAAGCTTTCTTT	CASSQVNLNTEAFF
NA	TRBV5-4	TRBJ2-1	NA	TGTGCCAGCAGCTTGGTGGCCCAGGCGCACAATGAGCAGTTCTTC	CASSLVAQAHNEQFF
NA	TRBV6-5	TRBJ1-3	NA	TGTGCCAGCAGCTTAGTAAGCTCTGGAAACACCATATATTTT	CASSLVSSGNTIYF
NA	TRBV12-3/TRBV12-4	TRBJ1-2	NA	TGTGCCAGCAGCCGCGGACAGCACTATGGCTACACCTTC	CASSRGQHYGYTF
NA	TRBV18	TRBJ2-1	TRBD2	TGTGCCAGCTCACCACCGGCTAGCGGGGGGTCCTACAATGAGCAGTTCTTC	CASSPPASGGSYNEQFF
NA	TRBV28	TRBJ1-5	NA	TGTGCCAGCAGACCTCCCCTGGCGGCTAATAGCAATCAGCCCCAGCATTTT	CASRPPLAANSNQPQHF
NA	TRBV2	TRBJ2-5	NA	TGTGCCAGCAGCGCCTGGAGAGGGGAACAAGAGACCCAGTACTTC	CASSAWRGEQETQYF
NA	TRBV24-1	TRBJ1-2	TRBD1	TGTGCCACCAGTGATTTTGACAGGGGTGGTGGCTACACCTTC	CATSDFDRGGGYTF
NA	TRBV7-3	TRBJ1-1	NA	TGTGCCAGCAGCTTAACGGGCAGGGGATATTATTGCACTGAAGCTTTCTTT	CASSLTGRGYYCTEAFF
NA	TRBV7-2	TRBJ2-1	TRBD2	TGTGCCAGCAGCCCAAGACTAGCGGGAGTTGGTGAGCAGTTCTTC	CASSPRLAGVGEQFF
NA	TRBV6-1	TRBJ2-6	NA	TGTGCCAGCAGTGAATGGACCGTCTCTGGGGCCAACGTCCTGACTTTC	CASSEWTVSGANVLTF